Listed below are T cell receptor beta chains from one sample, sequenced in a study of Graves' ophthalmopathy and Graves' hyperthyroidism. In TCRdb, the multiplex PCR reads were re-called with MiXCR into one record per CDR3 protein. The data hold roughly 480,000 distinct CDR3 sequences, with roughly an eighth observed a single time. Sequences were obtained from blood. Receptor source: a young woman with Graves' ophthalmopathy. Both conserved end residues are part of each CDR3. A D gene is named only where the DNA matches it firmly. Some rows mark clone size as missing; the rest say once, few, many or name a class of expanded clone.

CASRETGAGANVLTF	TGTGCCAGCAGAGAAACAGGAGCTGGGGCCAACGTCCTGACTTTC	TRBJ2-6	many	TRBV12-3/TRBV12-4	.
CASRDPGSNQPQHF	TGTGCCAGCAGAGATCCGGGCAGCAATCAGCCCCAGCATTTT	TRBJ1-5	.	TRBV6-1	.
CASSFGGLGYEQYF	TGTGCCAGCAGTTTTGGGGGACTAGGGTACGAGCAGTACTTC	TRBJ2-7	many	TRBV28	TRBD2
CASSKTGGNTEAFF	TGTGCCAGCAGTAAAACAGGTGGGAACACTGAAGCTTTCTTT	TRBJ1-1	many	TRBV12-3/TRBV12-4	.
CASSFAGQIPYEQYF	TGTGCCAGCAGTTTTGCGGGTCAGATACCCTACGAGCAGTACTTC	TRBJ2-7	many	TRBV28	.
CASRMSGGGYEQYF	TGTGCCAGCAGGATGAGCGGGGGGGGCTACGAGCAGTACTTC	TRBJ2-7	.	TRBV12-3/TRBV12-4	TRBD2
CASSEGRTGDTQYF	TGTGCCAGCAGTGAAGGACGGACGGGGGATACGCAGTATTTT	TRBJ2-3	many	TRBV6-1	.
CASSVIDEQYF	TGTGCCAGCAGCGTGATTGACGAGCAGTACTTC	TRBJ2-7	many	TRBV6-1	.
CASGRLGGMETQYF	TGTGCCAGCGGGAGACTAGGGGGGATGGAGACCCAGTACTTC	TRBJ2-5	many	TRBV27	.
CASRPEGTGELFF	TGCGCCAGTAGGCCGGAGGGCACCGGGGAGCTGTTTTTT	TRBJ2-2	many	TRBV5-1	.
CASSYETGGFYEQYF	TGTGCCAGCAGTTACGAGACAGGGGGCTTCTACGAGCAGTACTTC	TRBJ2-7	many	TRBV6-5	TRBD1
CASSYEVGTGFSYEQYF	TGTGCCAGCAGTTACGAAGTTGGGACTGGTTTCTCCTACGAGCAGTACTTC	TRBJ2-7	many	TRBV6-2/TRBV6-3	.
CASSLETGNTIYF	TGTGCCAGCAGCTTAGAAACTGGAAACACCATATATTTT	TRBJ1-3	many	TRBV7-6	.
CASSPWGGTYEQYF	TGTGCCAGCAGCCCCTGGGGGGGTACTTACGAGCAGTACTTC	TRBJ2-7	many	TRBV7-6	TRBD2
CASRTAGRGYGYTF	TGCGCCAGCAGAACGGCAGGTCGCGGCTATGGCTACACCTTC	TRBJ1-2	.	TRBV4-1	.
CSARAPGLAAETQYF	TGCAGTGCTAGAGCCCCAGGACTAGCTGCAGAGACCCAGTACTTC	TRBJ2-5	many	TRBV20-1	TRBD2
CSASNRGSYEQYF	TGCAGTGCTAGTAACAGGGGCTCCTACGAGCAGTACTTC	TRBJ2-7	few	TRBV20-1	TRBD1
CASSSTPRKNYGYTF	TGCGCCAGCAGCTCAACACCGAGAAAGAACTATGGCTACACCTTC	TRBJ1-2	many	TRBV5-1	.
CASSPRTARVNEQYF	TGTGCCAGCAGTCCTAGGACAGCGCGCGTCAACGAGCAGTACTTC	TRBJ2-7	many	TRBV12-3/TRBV12-4	.
CASHREMETQYF	TGTGCCAGCCACAGGGAGATGGAGACCCAGTACTTC	TRBJ2-5	many	TRBV2	.
CASRQDRGQSYEQYF	TGTGCCAGCAGACAAGACAGGGGACAGTCCTACGAGCAGTACTTC	TRBJ2-7	.	TRBV6-2/TRBV6-3	TRBD1
CASRLKGYGYTF	TGTGCCAGTCGGTTAAAGGGTTATGGCTACACCTTC	TRBJ1-2	few	TRBV28	.
CASSRRGQQMNTEAFF	TGTGCCAGCTCGCGCAGGGGGCAACAAATGAACACTGAAGCTTTCTTT	TRBJ1-1	few	TRBV18	TRBD1
CASSRASMNTEAFF	TGTGCCAGTAGTAGGGCAAGCATGAACACTGAAGCTTTCTTT	TRBJ1-1	few	TRBV19	.
CASSHAGQGSSIGGYTF	TGCGCCAGCAGCCACGCGGGACAGGGATCATCTATCGGTGGCTACACCTTC	TRBJ1-2	many	TRBV4-1	TRBD1
CASSVSGTGELFF	TGTGCCAGCAGCGTGAGCGGTACCGGGGAGCTGTTTTTT	TRBJ2-2	many	TRBV6-2/TRBV6-3	.
CASSPTGVGTEAFF	TGTGCCAGTAGCCCGACAGGGGTGGGAACTGAAGCTTTCTTT	TRBJ1-1	many	TRBV7-3	TRBD1
CASSRLAALTDTQYF	TGTGCCAGCAGTAGACTAGCGGCACTCACAGATACGCAGTATTTT	TRBJ2-3	few	TRBV11-2	TRBD2
CASSRTGGEKTQYF	TGTGCCAGCAGCCGGACAGGGGGCGAAAAGACCCAGTACTTC	TRBJ2-5	many	TRBV28	TRBD1
CASSSTRQGVSPLHF	TGTGCCAGCAGCTCCACCAGACAGGGGGTGTCACCCCTCCACTTT	TRBJ1-6	many	TRBV14	TRBD1
CAWSPGLNTEAFF	TGTGCCTGGAGTCCGGGACTAAACACTGAAGCTTTCTTT	TRBJ1-1	many	TRBV30	.
CATGAGTGANQPQHF	TGTGCCACCGGAGCCGGGACAGGGGCAAATCAGCCCCAGCATTTT	TRBJ1-5	many	TRBV24-1	TRBD1
CASSLGGFDTGELFF	TGTGCCAGCAGTTTAGGAGGTTTTGACACCGGGGAGCTGTTTTTT	TRBJ2-2	many	TRBV28	.
CASSLSTGELFF	TGTGCCAGCAGCCTATCCACCGGGGAGCTGTTTTTT	TRBJ2-2	many	TRBV7-3	.
CAISERDKASF	TGTGCCATCAGTGAGAGGGACAAGGCCTCGTTC	TRBJ2-7	many	TRBV10-3	.
CSVKSGTDNSPLHF	TGCAGTGTTAAGTCCGGGACAGATAATTCACCCCTCCACTTT	TRBJ1-6	once	TRBV20-1	TRBD1
CASSQEDWGNTEAFF	TGCGCCAGCAGCCAAGAGGATTGGGGAAACACTGAAGCTTTCTTT	TRBJ1-1	many	TRBV4-1	.
CASGLGNSPLHF	TGTGCTAGTGGTTTGGGGAATTCACCCCTCCACTTT	TRBJ1-6	many	TRBV12-5	.
CASSSDTGRYQETQYF	TGTGCCAGCAGTTCTGACACAGGGCGATACCAAGAGACCCAGTACTTC	TRBJ2-5	few	TRBV6-5	.
CAWSADHTYEQYF	TGTGCCTGGAGCGCGGACCATACCTACGAGCAGTACTTC	TRBJ2-7	.	TRBV30	.
CASSLETENNQPQHF	TGTGCCAGCAGCTTAGAAACGGAGAACAATCAGCCCCAGCATTTT	TRBJ1-5	many	TRBV7-9	.
CASSLEYGEQYF	TGTGCCAGCAGTTTGGAGTACGGCGAGCAGTACTTC	TRBJ2-7	many	TRBV28	.
CASSQDSTGWETQYF	TGTGCCAGCAGCCAAGATTCGACAGGGTGGGAGACCCAGTACTTC	TRBJ2-5	many	TRBV3-1	TRBD1